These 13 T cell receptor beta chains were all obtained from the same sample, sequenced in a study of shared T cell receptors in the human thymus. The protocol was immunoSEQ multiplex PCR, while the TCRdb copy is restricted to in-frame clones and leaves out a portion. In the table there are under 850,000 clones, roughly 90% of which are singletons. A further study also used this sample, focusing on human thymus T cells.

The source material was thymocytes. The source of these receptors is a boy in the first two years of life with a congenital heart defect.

CDR3 DNA sequence: TGTGCCAGCAGCCCACTCCTATGTTGCATGGATACGCAGTATTTT. Protein sequence: CASSPLLCCMDTQYF. The rearrangement uses TRBV7-2 and TRBJ2-3; no definite D call. The ends were cut back, 5 bases at V and 6 bases at J, with 18 bases in the middle. Germline V gene lookup returns CDR1 SGHTA and CDR2 FQGNSA. This CDR3 region has 15 residues.

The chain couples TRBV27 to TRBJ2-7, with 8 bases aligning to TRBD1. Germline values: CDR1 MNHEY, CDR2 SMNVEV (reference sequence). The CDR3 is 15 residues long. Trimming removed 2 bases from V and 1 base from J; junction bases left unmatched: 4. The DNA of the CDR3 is TGTGCCAGCAGTTTAGCCCGGGACAGGTCCTACGAGCAGTACTTC. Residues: CASSLARDRSYEQYF.

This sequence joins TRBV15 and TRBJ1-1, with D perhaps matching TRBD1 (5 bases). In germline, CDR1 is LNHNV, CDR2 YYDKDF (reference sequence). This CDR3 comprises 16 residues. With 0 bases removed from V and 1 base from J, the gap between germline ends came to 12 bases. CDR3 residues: CATSRDYRMTNTEAFF. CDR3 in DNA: TGTGCCACCAGCAGAGATTACAGGATGACGAACACTGAAGCTTTCTTT.

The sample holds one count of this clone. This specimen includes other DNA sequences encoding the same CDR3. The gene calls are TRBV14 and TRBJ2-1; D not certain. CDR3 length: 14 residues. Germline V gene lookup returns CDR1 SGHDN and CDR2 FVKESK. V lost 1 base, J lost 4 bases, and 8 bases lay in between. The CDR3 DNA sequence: TGTGCCAGCAGCCAAGGTGGCGGTTACAATGAGCAGTTCTTC. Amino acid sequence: CASSQGGGYNEQFF.

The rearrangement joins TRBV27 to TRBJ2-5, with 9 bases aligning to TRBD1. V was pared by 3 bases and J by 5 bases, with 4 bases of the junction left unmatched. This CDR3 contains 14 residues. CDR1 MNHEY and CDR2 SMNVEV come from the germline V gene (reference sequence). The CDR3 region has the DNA TGTGCCAGCAGTTTTACAGGGGGCGACGAGACCCAGTACTTC. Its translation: CASSFTGGDETQYF.

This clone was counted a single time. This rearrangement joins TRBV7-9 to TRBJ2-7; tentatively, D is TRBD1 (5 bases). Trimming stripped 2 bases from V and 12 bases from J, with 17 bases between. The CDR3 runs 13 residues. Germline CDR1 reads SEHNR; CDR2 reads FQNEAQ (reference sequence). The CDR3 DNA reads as TGTGCCAGCAGCTTACCCACTGGGTGGGGCATGTACTTC. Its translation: CASSLPTGWGMYF.

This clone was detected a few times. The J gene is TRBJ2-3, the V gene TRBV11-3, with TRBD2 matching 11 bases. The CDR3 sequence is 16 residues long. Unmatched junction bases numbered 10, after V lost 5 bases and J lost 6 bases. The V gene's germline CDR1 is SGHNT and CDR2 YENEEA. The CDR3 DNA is TGTGCCAGCAGCCCGGGGACTAGCGGCGATGCTGATACGCAGTATTTT. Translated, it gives CASSPGTSGDADTQYF.

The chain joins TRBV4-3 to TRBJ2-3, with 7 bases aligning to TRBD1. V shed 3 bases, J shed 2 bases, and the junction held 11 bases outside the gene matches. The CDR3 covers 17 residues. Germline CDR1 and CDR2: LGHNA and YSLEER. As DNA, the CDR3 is TGCGCCAGCAGCCACCTCGGAACAGGGGCTAACACAGATACGCAGTATTTT. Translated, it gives CASSHLGTGANTDTQYF.

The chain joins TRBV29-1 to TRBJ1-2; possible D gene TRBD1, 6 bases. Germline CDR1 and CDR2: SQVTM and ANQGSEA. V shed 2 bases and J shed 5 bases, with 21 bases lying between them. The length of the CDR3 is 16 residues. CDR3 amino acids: CSVEWGLGTGQYGYTF. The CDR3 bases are TGCAGCGTTGAATGGGGGTTGGGGACGGGACAATATGGCTACACCTTC.

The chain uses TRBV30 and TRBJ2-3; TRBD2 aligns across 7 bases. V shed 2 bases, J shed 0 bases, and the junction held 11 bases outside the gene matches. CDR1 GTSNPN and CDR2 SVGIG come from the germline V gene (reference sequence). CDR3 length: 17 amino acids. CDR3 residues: CAWSTSLAADSTDTQYF. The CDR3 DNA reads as TGTGCCTGGAGTACCTCTCTAGCGGCTGATAGCACAGATACGCAGTATTTT.

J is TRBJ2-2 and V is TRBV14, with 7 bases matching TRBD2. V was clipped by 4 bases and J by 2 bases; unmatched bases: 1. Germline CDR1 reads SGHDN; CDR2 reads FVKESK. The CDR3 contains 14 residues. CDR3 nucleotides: TGTGCCAGCAGCCCTAGCGGCAACACCGGGGAGCTGTTTTTT. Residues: CASSPSGNTGELFF.

CDR3 region: CASTAQAGGSYEQYF. CDR3 DNA: TGTGCCAGCACCGCACAAGCGGGGGGTTCCTACGAGCAGTACTTC. This sequence joins TRBV27 and TRBJ2-7, with 9 bases matching TRBD2. CDR3 size: 15 residues. CDR1 and CDR2 (germline): MNHEY, SMNVEV (reference sequence). The V gene end was trimmed by 7 bases and the J gene end by 1 base; junction bases not matched to a gene: 8.

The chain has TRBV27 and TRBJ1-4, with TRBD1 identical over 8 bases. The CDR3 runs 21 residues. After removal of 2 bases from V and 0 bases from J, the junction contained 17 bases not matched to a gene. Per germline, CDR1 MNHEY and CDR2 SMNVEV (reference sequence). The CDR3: CASSLAPLTRGPITTNEKLFF. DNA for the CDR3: TGTGCCAGCAGTTTAGCACCACTAACCAGGGGGCCAATCACAACTAATGAAAAACTGTTTTTT.